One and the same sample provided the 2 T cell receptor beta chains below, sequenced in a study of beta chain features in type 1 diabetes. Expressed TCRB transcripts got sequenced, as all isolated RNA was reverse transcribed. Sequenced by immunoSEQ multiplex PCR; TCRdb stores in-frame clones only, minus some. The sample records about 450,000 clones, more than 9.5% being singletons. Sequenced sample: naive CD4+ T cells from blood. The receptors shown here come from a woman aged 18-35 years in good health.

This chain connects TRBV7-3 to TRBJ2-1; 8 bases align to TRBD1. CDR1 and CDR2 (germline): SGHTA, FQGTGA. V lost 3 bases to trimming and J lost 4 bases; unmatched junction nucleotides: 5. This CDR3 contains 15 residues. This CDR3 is CASSLDRALYNEQFF. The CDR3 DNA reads TGTGCCAGCAGCTTGGACAGGGCCCTGTACAATGAGCAGTTCTTC.

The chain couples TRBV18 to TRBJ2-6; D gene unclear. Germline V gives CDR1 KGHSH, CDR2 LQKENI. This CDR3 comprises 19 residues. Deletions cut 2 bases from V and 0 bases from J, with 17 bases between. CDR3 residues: CASSPTYGLGYSGANVLTF. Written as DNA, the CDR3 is TGTGCCAGCTCACCAACATACGGCTTAGGATACTCTGGGGCCAACGTCCTGACTTTC.